Described below is a single T cell receptor beta chain sequence and its context. The germline V and J ends were trimmed by 3 bases and 0 bases, with 6 bases remaining between them. CDR3 size: 13 residues. CDR1 and CDR2 (germline): DFQATT, SNEGSKA (reference sequence). The sample comes from a study of identical twins. MiXCR, applied by TCRdb to the 5' RACE reads, yields one record per CDR3 protein. The sample records 500,000 or so distinct CDR3 sequences, about 20% being singletons. The data also belong to a second study, concerning T cells expressing NK-cell markers. As reported in that work: Specificity for HCMV among expanded NKG2C+ T cell clones was not established.

This clonotype was obtained from a woman in her late teens or twenties in good health. Sequencing was carried out using CD4+ T cells sorted from blood. This chain joins TRBV20-1 and TRBJ1-5; D is undetermined. The CDR3 nucleotides read TGCAGTGCTAGTCCCCATAGCAATCAGCCCCAGCATTTT. Translating gives CSASPHSNQPQHF.